A selection of T cell receptor beta chains follows, all from one sample in a study of T cell changes during pregnancy in multiple sclerosis. Generated by immunoSEQ multiplex PCR, the TCRdb table keeps only in-frame clones and is missing some. Altogether 50,000 to 55,000 clones are present, around nine tenths being singletons, with the ten largest covering 0.39%. The sequencing here drew on CD4+ T cells from peripheral blood mononuclear cells, taken after pregnancy. These receptors all stem from a female donor with multiple sclerosis, enrolled in a pregnancy study. Both conserved end residues are part of each CDR3.

J,V,CDR3
TRBJ2-2,TRBV19,CATTTSRSGELFF
TRBJ2-1,TRBV4-2,CASSRGLAERSSYNEQFF
TRBJ2-3,TRBV6-1,CASSAGTSGFTDTQYF
TRBJ2-1,TRBV28,CASSLTGVQNEQFF
TRBJ1-2,TRBV6-1,CASSDGLAVDGYTF
TRBJ1-1,TRBV6-1,CASSEQGLAFF
TRBJ1-1,TRBV6-1,CASSGDKKNTEAFF
TRBJ1-2,TRBV5-1,CASSLRGYGGYTF
TRBJ1-1,TRBV13,CASSLVEAFF
TRBJ2-2,TRBV11-2,CASSFYGSRELFF
TRBJ2-7,TRBV7-9,CASSFSGTGVYEQYF
TRBJ2-5,TRBV6-1,CASSGLISGGETQYF
TRBJ2-7,TRBV18,CASSGLAGVSSYEQYF
TRBJ1-1,TRBV7-2,CASSLGPRTLEAFF
TRBJ2-1,TRBV11-2,CASSLLRGRTYNEQFF
TRBJ1-4,TRBV5-1,CASSPGRGGRLTNEKLFF
TRBJ2-7,TRBV5-1,CASSSSGASYEQYF
TRBJ1-1,TRBV6-5,CASSSIQGSAFF
TRBJ1-2,TRBV4-1,CASSQVNRGPGYTF
TRBJ2-7,TRBV5-5,CASSLATQGALYEQYF
TRBJ2-6,TRBV2,CASSDTDRVSGANVLTF
TRBJ1-5,TRBV4-2,CASSQYLRGSSNQPQHF
TRBJ1-2,TRBV19,CASSIAGTGASYGYTF
TRBJ1-3,TRBV2,CASKGGVSSGNTIYF
TRBJ1-1,TRBV27,CASSRVGGVNTEAFF
TRBJ2-4,TRBV19,CASSKQGSKNIQYF
TRBJ2-1,TRBV19,CASNQGNYNEQFF
TRBJ2-2,TRBV2,CASRSDLGTPGELFF
TRBJ1-2,TRBV19,CASSIGLRQGHGYTF